This T cell receptor (beta chain) appears in the sequencing data of a study of low-dose radiotherapy and immunotherapy resistance in tumors. Study details: Fractions of 0.5 Gy went to Cohort 1 every 2 weeks, totaling 6.5 Gy. Daily intake of oral aspirin 300 mg by patients lasted four cycles and began on cycle 1 day 1. 1 Gy per fraction was delivered to Cohort 2 every two weeks, for 13 Gy total over 26 weeks. Both drugs were delivered intravenously to patients (nivolumab 240 mg every two weeks and ipilimumab 1 mg/kg every six weeks).

Time point given: before trial treatment. CDR3 length equals 15 residues. CDR1 and CDR2 from the germline V gene are SNHLY and FYNNEI. Losses at the gene ends were 3 bases for V and 0 bases for J; bases not matched to a gene: 2. Primers used for first-strand cDNA, a TRAV- and TRBV-specific set, covered both alpha and beta chains. The authors ran 15 to 20 PCR cycles to amplify TCRs with a constant-region primer and V-primer adapter. TCRdb analysed the reads with MiXCR anew, one entry per CDR3 protein. The data show 55,000 to 80,000 distinct CDR3 sequences, 26% seen once. This specimen was PBMCs, taken before treatment. The chain links TRBV2 to TRBJ2-1; 7 bases are a match to TRBD2. This sequence was found in a male donor with rectosigmoid adenocarcinoma. The CDR3 protein is CASSEAGVSYNEQFF. The CDR3 DNA sequence: TGTGCCAGCAGTGAGGCGGGAGTCTCCTACAATGAGCAGTTCTTC.